The clone carrying this TCR beta chain was seen at least ten times. This record comes from a study of T-cell reconstitution after alpha-beta-depleted transplantation in children. Molecular barcoding with unique molecular identifiers was used for the TCRbeta library. MiXCR, run by TCRdb on the PCR reads, gives a single entry per CDR3 protein. The sample lists 100,000 or so distinct CDR3 sequences, over 9% seen once, with around 14% in the top ten. This CDR3 contains 17 residues. Trimming shortened V by 7 bases and J by 2 bases, and 21 bases separated the two germline ends. Germline V lookup: CDR1 SEHNR, CDR2 FQNEAQ (reference sequence).

The rearrangement uses TRBV7-9 and TRBJ2-1; D is tentatively TRBD1 or TRBD2 (5 bases each). The source material was PBMCs from the stem cell graft donor, sampled from the stem cell graft. The sequence was collected from a human donor who donated a stem cell graft to a child with inherited bone marrow failure. The CDR3 DNA is TGTGCCAGCAACACCCCCGGGGCTCCACCTCCCTACAATGAGCAGTTCTTC. Protein: CASNTPGAPPPYNEQFF.